These T cell receptor beta chains were read from a single sample in a study of persistence of HIV-infected CD4 T cells. Method: immunoSEQ multiplex PCR; TCRdb's copy keeps in-frame clones and lacks some. In the table there are about 30,000 clones, 70% of which are singletons. These TCRs are of unknown antigen specificity. The source was CD4+ T cells sorted from PBMCs after roughly 18-hour stimulation, collected from a patient who received antiretroviral therapy. The origin of the receptors is an adult man with HIV who was CMV-seropositive. Both conserved end residues are trimmed from each CDR3. The order of the fields is V gene, D gene, clone size, J gene, CDR3 protein. D genes are given only for firm matches. Size values are once, few and many counts, or a class for expanded clones, and some rows have none.

TRBV6-5	-	-	TRBJ1-1	ASSYERGRQAF
TRBV19	TRBD1	-	TRBJ1-1	ASRGQDFTEAF
TRBV3-1/TRBV3-2	-	-	TRBJ2-4	ASSQDEGNIQY
TRBV24-1	-	-	TRBJ2-2	ATSDPTRTGELF
TRBV6-5	-	-	TRBJ1-2	ASRVFNYGYT
TRBV7-8	-	medium-sized	TRBJ1-5	ASSLAPPGASNQPQH
TRBV27	-	-	TRBJ1-2	ASSPRGGGNYGYT
TRBV27	-	-	TRBJ2-7	ASSLSDPGSSYEQY
TRBV28	-	-	TRBJ2-7	ASSLFGYEQY
TRBV5-1	TRBD1	-	TRBJ2-6	ASRGGQGAAGANVLT
TRBV7-8	TRBD1	-	TRBJ1-1	ASSFQGGQTEAF
TRBV6-5	-	few	TRBJ1-1	ASRREENTEAF
TRBV19	-	-	TRBJ2-2	ASRTAEINTGELF
TRBV24-1	-	-	TRBJ2-2	ATSDPNPGELF
TRBV7-2	-	-	TRBJ1-6	ASTSGPAVNSPLH
TRBV7-9	-	few	TRBJ1-2	ASSPSTGSGYT
TRBV7-9	-	-	TRBJ2-1	ASSLGSGGQSEQF
TRBV19	-	-	TRBJ1-2	ASSNSRVSGNYGYT
TRBV12-3/TRBV12-4	-	once	TRBJ1-6	ASTLGENSPLH
TRBV6-5	-	-	TRBJ2-7	ASQAEILSSYEQY
TRBV7-2	-	-	TRBJ2-3	ASSLAGRGGPDTQY
TRBV6-5	-	-	TRBJ1-1	ASRDLNRNTEAF
TRBV7-9	TRBD2	-	TRBJ2-1	ASRQRTSGGPSPYNEQF
TRBV5-4	TRBD1	-	TRBJ2-6	ASSPPTGTGANVLT
TRBV3-1/TRBV3-2	TRBD1	-	TRBJ1-2	ASSQETGDGYT
TRBV2	-	-	TRBJ1-5	ASSDDGQGGQPQH
TRBV7-9	-	-	TRBJ1-2	ASSPPGPNYGYT
TRBV27	-	-	TRBJ1-3	ASSLSPFLGNTIY
TRBV7-6	TRBD1	-	TRBJ1-1	ASSSGQGNTEAF
TRBV28	-	-	TRBJ2-1	ASRPDRWGEQF
TRBV19	-	-	TRBJ2-1	ASSFLGAGANEQF
TRBV27	-	-	TRBJ1-4	ASSLSGAQGEKLF
TRBV7-3	-	-	TRBJ2-2	ASSSTGELF
TRBV5-1	TRBD1	-	TRBJ1-4	ASSPQDREKLF
TRBV9	TRBD1	-	TRBJ1-3	ASSLQDRAFSGNTIY
TRBV6-6	-	-	TRBJ1-4	ASSPRPPLQGGNEKLF
TRBV19	TRBD1	once	TRBJ1-5	ASSTGQGLVQPQH
TRBV6-5	TRBD1	-	TRBJ1-1	ASSKDRASTEAF
TRBV12-3/TRBV12-4	-	-	TRBJ1-2	ASSSFVGYT
TRBV24-1	-	-	TRBJ2-3	ATSDPSGRTQY
TRBV4-1	-	medium-sized	TRBJ1-5	ASSPGGLPSDQPQH
TRBV11-1	TRBD2	few	TRBJ2-7	ASSSPGLAAEQY
TRBV7-7	-	few	TRBJ2-5	ASSQGRGVKVETQY
TRBV7-8	TRBD1	once	TRBJ1-6	ASSTGQGGFSPLH
TRBV2	TRBD1	-	TRBJ1-1	ASNPWTGTMNTEAF
TRBV6-1	-	-	TRBJ1-5	ASSESPQGDQPQH
TRBV19	-	-	TRBJ1-5	ASSLTTGFVQPQH
TRBV2	TRBD1	medium-sized	TRBJ1-5	ASSVTGDQPQH
TRBV23-1	TRBD1	few	TRBJ2-7	ASSQGDSSYEQY